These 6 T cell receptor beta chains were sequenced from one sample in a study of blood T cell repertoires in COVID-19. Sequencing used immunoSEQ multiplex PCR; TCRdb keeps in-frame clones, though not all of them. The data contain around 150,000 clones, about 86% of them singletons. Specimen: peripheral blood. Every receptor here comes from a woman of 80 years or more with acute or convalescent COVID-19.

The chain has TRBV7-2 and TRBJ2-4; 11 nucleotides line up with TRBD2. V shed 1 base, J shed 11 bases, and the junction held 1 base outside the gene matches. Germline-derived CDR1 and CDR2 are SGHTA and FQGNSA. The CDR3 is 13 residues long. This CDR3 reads CASSLGTSGLQYF. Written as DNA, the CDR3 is TGTGCCAGCAGCTTAGGGACTAGCGGGCTTCAGTACTTC.

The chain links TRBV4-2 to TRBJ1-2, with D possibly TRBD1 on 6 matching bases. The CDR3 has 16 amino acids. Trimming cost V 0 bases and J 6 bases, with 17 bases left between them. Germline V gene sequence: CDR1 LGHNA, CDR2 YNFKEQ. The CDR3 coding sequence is TGTGCCAGCAGCCAAGAGGCTCTAGGGGGTAGTAATGGCTACACCTTC. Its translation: CASSQEALGGSNGYTF.

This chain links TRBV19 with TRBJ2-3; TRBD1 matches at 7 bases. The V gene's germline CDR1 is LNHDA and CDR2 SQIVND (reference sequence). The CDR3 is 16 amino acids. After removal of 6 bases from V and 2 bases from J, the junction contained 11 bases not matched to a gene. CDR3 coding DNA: TGTGCCAGTAGCAGAACCGGACAGGCCCCCACAGATACGCAGTATTTT. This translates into CASSRTGQAPTDTQYF.

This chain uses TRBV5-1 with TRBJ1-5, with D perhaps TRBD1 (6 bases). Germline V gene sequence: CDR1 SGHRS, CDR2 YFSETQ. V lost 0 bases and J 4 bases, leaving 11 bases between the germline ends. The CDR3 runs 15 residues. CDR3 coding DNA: TGCGCCAGCAGCTTGGGCAGGGGAGAGAATCAGCCCCAGCATTTT. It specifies CASSLGRGENQPQHF.

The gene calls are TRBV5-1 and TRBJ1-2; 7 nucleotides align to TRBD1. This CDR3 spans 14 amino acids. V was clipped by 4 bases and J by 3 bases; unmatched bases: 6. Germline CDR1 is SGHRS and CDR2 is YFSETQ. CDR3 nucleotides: TGCGCCAGCAGCGAGACAGGGTCGGACTATGGCTACACCTTC. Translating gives CASSETGSDYGYTF.

The CDR3 loop reads CASSDHWGLGTEAFF. The DNA of the CDR3 is TGTGCCAGCAGCGACCATTGGGGGCTCGGCACTGAAGCTTTCTTT. This sequence joins TRBV6-4 and TRBJ1-1, with D tentatively TRBD1 (6 bases). The V end was cut by 6 bases, the J end by 4 bases, with 18 bases between. Germline V lookup: CDR1 MRHNA, CDR2 SNTAGT. This CDR3 comprises 15 residues.